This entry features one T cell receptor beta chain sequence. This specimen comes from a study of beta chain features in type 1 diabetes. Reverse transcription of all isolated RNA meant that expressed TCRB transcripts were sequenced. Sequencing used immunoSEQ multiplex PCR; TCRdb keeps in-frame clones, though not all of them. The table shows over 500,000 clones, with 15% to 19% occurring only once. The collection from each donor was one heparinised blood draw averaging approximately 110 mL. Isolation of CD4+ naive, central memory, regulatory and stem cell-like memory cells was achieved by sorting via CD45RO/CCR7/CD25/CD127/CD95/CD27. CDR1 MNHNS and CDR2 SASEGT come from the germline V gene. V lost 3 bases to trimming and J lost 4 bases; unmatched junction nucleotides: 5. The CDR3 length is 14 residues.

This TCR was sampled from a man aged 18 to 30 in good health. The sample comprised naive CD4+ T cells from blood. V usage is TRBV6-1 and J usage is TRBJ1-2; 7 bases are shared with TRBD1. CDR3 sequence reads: CASSENDRAYGYTF. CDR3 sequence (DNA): TGTGCCAGCAGTGAGAATGACAGGGCCTATGGCTACACCTTC.